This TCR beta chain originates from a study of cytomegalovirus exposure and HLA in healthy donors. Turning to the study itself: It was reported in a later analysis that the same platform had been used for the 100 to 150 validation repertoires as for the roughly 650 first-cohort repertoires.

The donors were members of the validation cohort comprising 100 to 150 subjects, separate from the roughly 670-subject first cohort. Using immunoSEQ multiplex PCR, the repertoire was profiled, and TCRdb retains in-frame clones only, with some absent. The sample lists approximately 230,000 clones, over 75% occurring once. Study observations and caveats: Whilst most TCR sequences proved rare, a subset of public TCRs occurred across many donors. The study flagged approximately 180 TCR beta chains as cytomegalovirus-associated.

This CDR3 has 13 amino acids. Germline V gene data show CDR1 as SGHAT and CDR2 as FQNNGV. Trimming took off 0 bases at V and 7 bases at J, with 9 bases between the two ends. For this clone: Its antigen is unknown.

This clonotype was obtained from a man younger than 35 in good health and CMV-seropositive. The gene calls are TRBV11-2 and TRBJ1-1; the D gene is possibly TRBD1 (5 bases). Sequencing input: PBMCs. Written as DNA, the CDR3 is TGTGCCAGCAGCTTAGACAGGGTCCTTGAAGCTTTCTTT. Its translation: CASSLDRVLEAFF.